One sample yielded the 8 T cell receptor beta chains listed below, sequenced in a study of CD8 T cells in Susac syndrome. It was with random hexamers that about 0.45 to 1 ug RNA was reverse transcribed. A single record per CDR3 protein comes from TCRdb applying MiXCR to the immunoSEQ multiplex PCR reads. The sample yields under 200,000 distinct CDR3 sequences, 85% to 95% seen once. The specimen was CD4+ T cells from PBMCs. These receptors all stem from a human donor in good health.

The chain combines TRBV2 with TRBJ1-4; possible D gene TRBD1, 5 bases. Germline assignment: CDR1 SNHLY and CDR2 FYNNEI. V dropped 7 bases and J dropped 7 bases, with 13 bases sitting between them. This CDR3 has 13 amino acids. CDR3 nucleotides: TGTGCCAGCACCAGAAGGGGTAGTGAAAAACTGTTTTTT. Its translation: CASTRRGSEKLFF.

V and J are TRBV7-9 and TRBJ2-1; TRBD1 or TRBD2 may be the D gene (6 bases each). This CDR3 has 12 residues. CDR1 is SEHNR, CDR2 FQNEAQ, per germline (reference sequence). V lost 5 bases to trimming and J lost 8 bases, with 10 bases between them. The CDR3 is CASSRRGDEQFF. In DNA, the CDR3 is TGTGCCAGCAGCCGGAGGGGGGATGAGCAGTTCTTC. Full variable domain (rest looked up from reference TRBV7-9 and TRBJ2-1): DTGVSQNPRHKITKRGQNVTFRCDPISEHNRLYWYRQTLGQGPEFLTYFQNEAQLEKSRLLSDRFSAERPKGSFSTLEIQRTEQGDSAMYLCASSRRGDEQFFGPGTRLTVL.

This chain connects TRBV5-1 to TRBJ2-3, with D tentatively TRBD1 or TRBD2 (5 bases each). Trimming cost V 0 bases and J 0 bases, with 11 bases left between them. The CDR3 is 16 amino acids. Germline values: CDR1 SGHRS, CDR2 YFSETQ. The CDR3 DNA reads TGCGCCAGCAGCTTGGCATCGGGACGGAGCACAGATACGCAGTATTTT. Translation gives CASSLASGRSTDTQYF. Filled out from reference TRBV5-1 and TRBJ2-3, the complete variable domain reads KAGVTQTPRYLIKTRGQQVTLSCSPISGHRSVSWYQQTPGQGLQFLFEYFSETQRNKGNFPGRFSGRQFSNSRSEMNVSTLELGDSALYLCASSLASGRSTDTQYFGPGTRLTVL.

CDR3 sequence reads: CASSYRRVLYF. The CDR3 nucleotides are TGTGCCAGCAGTTACCGCAGGGTTCTGTACTTC. The chain combines TRBV6-5 with TRBJ2-7, with D perhaps matching TRBD1 (5 bases). CDR1 is MNHEY, CDR2 SVGAGI, per germline. The length of the CDR3 is 11 residues. V dropped 2 bases and J dropped 12 bases, with 11 bases sitting between them.

The V gene is TRBV10-3, the J gene TRBJ1-1, with D perhaps TRBD1 (5 bases). The V gene lost 7 bases and the J gene lost 7 bases, with 16 bases spanning the gap. Germline V gene sequence: CDR1 ENHRY, CDR2 SYGVKD. The CDR3 consists of 13 residues. The CDR3, as DNA: TGTGCCATCACCCCCGGGCCGGGGGGTGAAGCTTTCTTT. Translating it yields CAITPGPGGEAFF.

V usage is TRBV20-1 and J usage is TRBJ2-7; 8 bases map to TRBD1. Trimming at V came to 3 bases and at J to 6 bases, leaving 4 bases not matched to a gene. Germline V gene data show CDR1 as DFQATT and CDR2 as SNEGSKA (reference sequence). The CDR3 runs 12 residues. CDR3 sequence reads: CSARTTGVEQYV. CDR3 DNA: TGCAGTGCTAGGACGACAGGGGTCGAGCAGTACGTC.

CDR3 sequence: CSGGNGQGAYEQYF. The DNA of the CDR3 is TGCAGCGGGGGTAACGGACAGGGGGCCTACGAGCAGTACTTC. The genes are TRBV29-1 and TRBJ2-7; 10 bases fit TRBD1. With 7 bases clipped from V and 2 bases from J, the junction kept 8 bases outside the gene matches. Per the germline V gene, CDR1 is SQVTM and CDR2 is ANQGSEA. The CDR3 runs to 14 residues.

V usage is TRBV6-5 and J usage is TRBJ2-1; 9 nucleotides match TRBD2. J lost 0 bases, V lost 6 bases, and 0 bases had no gene match. Germline loops: CDR1 MNHEY, CDR2 SVGAGI. This CDR3 contains 14 residues. This CDR3 reads CASRAGGSYNEQFF. CDR3 bases: TGTGCCAGCAGAGCGGGGGGCTCCTACAATGAGCAGTTCTTC.